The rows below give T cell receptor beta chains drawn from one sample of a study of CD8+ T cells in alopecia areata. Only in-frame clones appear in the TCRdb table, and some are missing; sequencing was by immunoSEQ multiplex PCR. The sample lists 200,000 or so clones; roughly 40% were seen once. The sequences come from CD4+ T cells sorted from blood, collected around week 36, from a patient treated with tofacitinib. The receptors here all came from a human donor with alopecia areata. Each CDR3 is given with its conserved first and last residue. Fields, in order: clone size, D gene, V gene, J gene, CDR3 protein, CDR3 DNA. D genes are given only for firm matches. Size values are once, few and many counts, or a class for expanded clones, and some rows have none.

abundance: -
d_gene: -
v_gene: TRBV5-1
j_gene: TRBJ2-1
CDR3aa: CASSSQGEALDEQFF
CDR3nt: TGCGCCAGCAGTTCCCAGGGGGAGGCTTTGGATGAGCAGTTCTTC

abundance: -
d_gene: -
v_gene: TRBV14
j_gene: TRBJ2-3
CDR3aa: CASSQGNRGQYF
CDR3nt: TGTGCCAGCAGCCAAGGAAACCGGGGGCAGTATTTT

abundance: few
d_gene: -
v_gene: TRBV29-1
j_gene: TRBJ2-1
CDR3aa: CSVEDPLASGNEQFF
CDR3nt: TGCAGCGTTGAAGACCCGCTAGCGTCGGGCAATGAGCAGTTCTTC

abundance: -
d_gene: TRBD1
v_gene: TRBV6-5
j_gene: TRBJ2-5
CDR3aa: CASIPGGQETQYF
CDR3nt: TGTGCCAGCATACCAGGGGGACAAGAGACCCAGTACTTC

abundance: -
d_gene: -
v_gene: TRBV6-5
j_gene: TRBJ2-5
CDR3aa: CASSPSGAIQETQYF
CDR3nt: TGTGCCAGCAGTCCCAGTGGGGCGATTCAAGAGACCCAGTACTTC

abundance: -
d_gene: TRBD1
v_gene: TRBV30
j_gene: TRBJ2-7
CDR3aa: CAWSRTFDPGGEQYF
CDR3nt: TGTGCCTGGAGCCGTACCTTCGACCCAGGGGGCGAGCAGTACTTC

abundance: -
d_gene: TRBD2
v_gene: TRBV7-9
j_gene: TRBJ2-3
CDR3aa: CASSTRPGGRVDTQYF
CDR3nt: TGTGCCAGCAGCACCCGGCCCGGCGGGAGGGTAGATACGCAGTATTTT

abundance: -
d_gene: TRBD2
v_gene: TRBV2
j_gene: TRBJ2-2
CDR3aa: CASSAGGSGRSVTGELFF
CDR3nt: TGTGCCAGCAGTGCCGGGGGTAGCGGGAGAAGCGTCACCGGGGAGCTGTTTTTT

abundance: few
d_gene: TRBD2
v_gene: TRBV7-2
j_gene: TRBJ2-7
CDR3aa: CASSLAASGFAPYEQYF
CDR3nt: TGTGCCAGCAGCTTAGCGGCTAGCGGGTTCGCCCCCTACGAGCAGTACTTC

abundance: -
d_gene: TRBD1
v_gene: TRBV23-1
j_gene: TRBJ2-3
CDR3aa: CASSQGIDRGTTDTQYF
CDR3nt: TGCGCCAGCAGTCAGGGGATAGACAGGGGGACGACAGATACGCAGTATTTT

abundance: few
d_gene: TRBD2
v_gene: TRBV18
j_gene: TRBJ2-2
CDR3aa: CASSPRRERSGELFF
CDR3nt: TGTGCCAGCTCACCGCGGCGGGAGCGGTCCGGGGAGCTGTTTTTT

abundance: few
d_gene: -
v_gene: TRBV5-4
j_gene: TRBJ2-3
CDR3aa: CASTTGSTDTQYF
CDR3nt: TGTGCCAGCACAACCGGTTCCACAGATACGCAGTATTTT

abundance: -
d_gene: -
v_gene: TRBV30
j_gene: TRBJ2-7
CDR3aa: CAWAAWTLLNEQYF
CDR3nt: TGTGCCTGGGCGGCGTGGACTCTACTAAACGAGCAGTACTTC

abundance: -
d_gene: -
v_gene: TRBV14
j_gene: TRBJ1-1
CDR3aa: CASSLPGGEAFF
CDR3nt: TGTGCCAGCAGCCTTCCGGGAGGTGAAGCTTTCTTT

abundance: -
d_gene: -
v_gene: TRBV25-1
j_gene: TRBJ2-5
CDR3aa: CASSLTETQYF
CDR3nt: TGTGCCAGCAGTCTCACGGAGACCCAGTACTTC

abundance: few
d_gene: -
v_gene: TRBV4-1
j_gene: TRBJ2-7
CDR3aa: CASRPTQVQSYEQYF
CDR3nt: TGCGCCAGCAGACCTACACAGGTACAGTCCTACGAGCAGTACTTC

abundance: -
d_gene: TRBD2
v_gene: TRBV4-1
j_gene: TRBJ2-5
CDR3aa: CASSRTSGGWETQYF
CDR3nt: TGCGCCAGCAGCCGGACTAGCGGGGGGTGGGAGACCCAGTACTTC

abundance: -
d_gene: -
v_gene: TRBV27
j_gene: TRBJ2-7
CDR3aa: CASSSVDRPYEQYF
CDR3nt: TGTGCCAGCAGTTCGGTTGACAGACCCTACGAGCAGTACTTC

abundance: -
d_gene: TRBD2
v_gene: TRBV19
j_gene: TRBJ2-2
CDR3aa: CASSIAGDLTGELFF
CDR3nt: TGTGCCAGTAGTATTGCGGGAGATCTCACCGGGGAGCTGTTTTTT

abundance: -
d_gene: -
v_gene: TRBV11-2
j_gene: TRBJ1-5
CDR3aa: CASSFRGRWGQPQHF
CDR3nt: TGTGCCAGCAGCTTCCGGGGAAGATGGGGTCAGCCCCAGCATTTT

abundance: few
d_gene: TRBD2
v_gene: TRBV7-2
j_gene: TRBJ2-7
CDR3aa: CASSSQRGLGNEQYF
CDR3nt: TGTGCCAGCAGCTCCCAGCGGGGGTTGGGGAACGAGCAGTACTTC

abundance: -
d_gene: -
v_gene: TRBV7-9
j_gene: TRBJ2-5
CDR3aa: CASTYTQGLETQYF
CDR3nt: TGTGCCAGCACCTATACCCAGGGGCTAGAGACCCAGTACTTC

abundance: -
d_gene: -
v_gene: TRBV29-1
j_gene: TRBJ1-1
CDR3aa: CSASAGQGTEAFF
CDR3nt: TGCAGCGCCTCAGCGGGGCAGGGGACTGAAGCTTTCTTT

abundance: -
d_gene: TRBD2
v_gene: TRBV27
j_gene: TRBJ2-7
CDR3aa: CAISTGTSNHF
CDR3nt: TGTGCCATCTCTACCGGGACTAGCAACCACTTC

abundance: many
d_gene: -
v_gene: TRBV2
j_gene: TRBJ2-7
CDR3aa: CASKIQGAPYEQYF
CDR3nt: TGTGCCAGCAAAATCCAAGGGGCACCCTACGAGCAGTACTTC

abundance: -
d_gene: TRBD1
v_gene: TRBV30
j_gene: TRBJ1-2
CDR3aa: CASRQGSSHGYTF
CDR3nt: TGTGCCTCGAGACAGGGTTCCTCCCATGGCTACACCTTC

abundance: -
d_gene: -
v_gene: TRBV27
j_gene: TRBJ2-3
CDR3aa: CASSFSDTQYF
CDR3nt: TGTGCCAGCAGTTTCTCAGATACGCAGTATTTT

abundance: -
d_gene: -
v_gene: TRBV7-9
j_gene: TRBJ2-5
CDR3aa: CASSLVLDQETQYF
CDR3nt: TGTGCCAGCAGCTTAGTGTTGGATCAAGAGACCCAGTACTTC